Reported below is one TCR beta chain. No antigen is known for it. PCR primers comprised 60 Vbeta and 13 Jbeta primers. Source study methods: Unique TCR beta chains totaled roughly 81 million in a later count, with around 12 million of them shared. The assay was immunoSEQ multiplex PCR, and TCRdb's table has in-frame clones only and misses some. The V and J calls and clone size were taken over from that table, and D and trimming were inferred from the DNA. The data show some 90,000 clones, over 60% seen once. The sample is drawn from a study of cytomegalovirus exposure and HLA in healthy donors. General observations from the study: In a later analysis, a missense DCLRE1C variant was linked to TCR beta V- and J-gene trimming. Reports credit the classifier with highly specific, highly sensitive diagnosis of cytomegalovirus status.

The CDR3 totals 13 residues. Germline V lookup: CDR1 LGHNA, CDR2 YSLEER. V lost 0 bases, J lost 11 bases, and 13 bases lay in between. The J gene is TRBJ1-2, the V gene TRBV4-3; D uncertain. Source material: PBMCs. The sequence came from a man aged 40-49 years in good health and CMV-seronegative. CDR3 loop: CASSQDLPGVYTF. CDR3 in DNA: TGCGCCAGCAGCCAAGATCTTCCAGGCGTATACACCTTC.